The rows below give T cell receptor beta chains drawn from one sample of a study of cytomegalovirus exposure and HLA in healthy donors. Assay used: immunoSEQ multiplex PCR; TCRdb lists only in-frame clones, some missing. The top ten clones hold approximately 8.7% of a sample with under 150,000 clones, around nine tenths of them seen once. The sequencing input was PBMCs. These receptors were obtained from a man aged 18 to 30 in good health and CMV-seropositive. Both conserved end residues are part of each CDR3.

CASSPTENTEAFF	TRBV19	TRBJ1-1
CATSRAGGRQNEQFF	TRBV15	TRBJ2-1
CASSDARGLYGYIF	TRBV2	TRBJ1-2
CASSPGLNYGYTF	TRBV6-6	TRBJ1-2
CASSFSGTEQFF	TRBV5-1	TRBJ2-1
CASSFADNYYEQYF	TRBV5-1	TRBJ2-7
CASSEMGAGNTIYF	TRBV6-1	TRBJ1-3
CASHVRDRGNQPQHF	TRBV19	TRBJ1-5
CASSVGAGLNTGELFF	TRBV9	TRBJ2-2
CASSLQGDTYEQYF	TRBV7-6	TRBJ2-7
CASNRQGSSYNEQFF	TRBV19	TRBJ2-1
CASRDPGQGNYEQYF	TRBV6-1	TRBJ2-7
CASSQARQGAQHF	TRBV14	TRBJ1-5
CASGNQPSGYSGNTIYF	TRBV12-5	TRBJ1-3
CASSIAVGAEEQAFF	TRBV19	TRBJ1-1
CASSLAVSSRDGYTF	TRBV7-6	TRBJ1-2
CASSYGTGGTRKQYF	TRBV6-5	TRBJ2-7
CASSLGTSGRPQHF	TRBV11-2	TRBJ1-5
CAWRYGGLGGDEQFF	TRBV30	TRBJ2-1
CASSLATTGGSYEQYF	TRBV5-5	TRBJ2-7
CASMLSGGTYNEQFF	TRBV5-1	TRBJ2-1
CASSRWTQEAGELFF	TRBV2	TRBJ2-2
CASSELAGGELFF	TRBV10-1	TRBJ2-2